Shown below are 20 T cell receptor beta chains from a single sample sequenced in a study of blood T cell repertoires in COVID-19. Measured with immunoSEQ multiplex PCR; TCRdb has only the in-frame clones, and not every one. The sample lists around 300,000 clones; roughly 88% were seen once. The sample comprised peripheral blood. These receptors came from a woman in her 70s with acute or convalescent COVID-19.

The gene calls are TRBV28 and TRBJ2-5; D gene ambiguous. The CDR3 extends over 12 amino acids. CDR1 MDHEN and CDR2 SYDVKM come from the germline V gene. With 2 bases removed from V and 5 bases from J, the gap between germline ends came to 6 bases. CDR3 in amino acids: CASSLPRETQYF. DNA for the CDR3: TGTGCCAGCAGTTTACCGCGGGAGACCCAGTACTTC.

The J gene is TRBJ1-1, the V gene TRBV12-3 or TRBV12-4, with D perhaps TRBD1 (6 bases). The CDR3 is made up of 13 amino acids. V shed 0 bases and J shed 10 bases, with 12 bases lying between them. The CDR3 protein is CASSLAGGRIAFF. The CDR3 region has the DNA TGTGCCAGCAGTTTAGCAGGGGGTCGCATAGCTTTCTTT.

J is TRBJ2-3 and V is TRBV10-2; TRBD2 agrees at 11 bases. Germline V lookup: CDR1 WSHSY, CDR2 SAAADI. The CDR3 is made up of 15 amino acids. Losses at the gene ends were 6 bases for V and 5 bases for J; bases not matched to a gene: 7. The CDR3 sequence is CASSHLAGGGDTQYF. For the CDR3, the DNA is TGCGCCAGCAGCCATTTAGCGGGGGGGGGAGATACGCAGTATTTT.

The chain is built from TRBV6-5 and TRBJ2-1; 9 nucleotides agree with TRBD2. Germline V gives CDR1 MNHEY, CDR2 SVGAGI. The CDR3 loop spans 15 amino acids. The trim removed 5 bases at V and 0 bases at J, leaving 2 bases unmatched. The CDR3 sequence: CASSTRGGSYNEQFF. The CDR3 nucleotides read TGTGCCAGCAGTACGCGGGGGGGCTCCTACAATGAGCAGTTCTTC.

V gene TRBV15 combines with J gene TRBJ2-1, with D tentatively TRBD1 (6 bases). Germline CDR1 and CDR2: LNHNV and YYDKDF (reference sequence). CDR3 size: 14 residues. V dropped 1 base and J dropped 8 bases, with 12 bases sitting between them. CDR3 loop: CATSRANREDEQFF. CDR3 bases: TGTGCCACCAGCAGAGCCAACAGGGAAGATGAGCAGTTCTTC. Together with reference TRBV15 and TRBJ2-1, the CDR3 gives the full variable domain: DAMVIQNPRYQVTQFGKPVTLSCSQTLNHNVMYWYQQKSSQAPKLLFHYYDKDFNNEADTPDNFQSRRPNTSFCFLDIRSPGLGDTAMYLCATSRANREDEQFFGPGTRLTVL.

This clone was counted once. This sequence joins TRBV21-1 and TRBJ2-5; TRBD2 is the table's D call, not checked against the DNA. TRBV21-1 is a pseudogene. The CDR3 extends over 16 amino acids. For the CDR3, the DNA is TGTGCCAGCAGCTGTGGGACTAGCGGGCGGCAAGAGACCCAGTACTTC. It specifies CASSCGTSGRQETQYF.

The CDR3 nucleotides read TGTGCCAGCAGCCTTAGGGGACTCTATGGCTACACCTTC. It specifies CASSLRGLYGYTF. V is TRBV7-9 and J is TRBJ1-2; tentative D call: TRBD1 (5 bases). The CDR3 is 13 amino acids. Germline CDR1 is SEHNR and CDR2 is FQNEAQ (reference sequence). V was cut by 5 bases and J by 4 bases, with 11 bases left in between.

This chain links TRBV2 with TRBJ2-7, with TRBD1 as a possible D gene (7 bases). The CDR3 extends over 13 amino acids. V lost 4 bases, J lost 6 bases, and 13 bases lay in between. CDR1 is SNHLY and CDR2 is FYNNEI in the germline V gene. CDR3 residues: CASSVRQGGEQYF. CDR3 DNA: TGTGCCAGCAGTGTCAGACAGGGAGGCGAGCAGTACTTC.

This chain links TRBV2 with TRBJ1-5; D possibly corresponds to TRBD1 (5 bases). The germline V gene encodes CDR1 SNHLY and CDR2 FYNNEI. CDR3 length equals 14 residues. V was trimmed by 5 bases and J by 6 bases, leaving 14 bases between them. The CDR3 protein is CASSQGGGGQPQHF. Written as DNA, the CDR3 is TGTGCCAGCAGTCAGGGAGGTGGGGGTCAGCCCCAGCATTTT.

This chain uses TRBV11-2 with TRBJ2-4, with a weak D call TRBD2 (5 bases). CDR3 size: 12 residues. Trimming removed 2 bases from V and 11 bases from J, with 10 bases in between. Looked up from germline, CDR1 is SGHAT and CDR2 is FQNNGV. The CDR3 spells CASSLTVRVQYF. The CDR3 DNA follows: TGTGCCAGCAGCTTAACAGTGCGGGTTCAGTACTTC. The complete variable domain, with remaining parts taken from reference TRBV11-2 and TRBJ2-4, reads EAGVAQSPRYKIIEKRQSVAFWCNPISGHATLYWYQQILGQGPKLLIQFQNNGVVDDSQLPKDRFSAERLKGVDSTLKIQPAKLEDSAVYLCASSLTVRVQYFGAGTRLSVL.

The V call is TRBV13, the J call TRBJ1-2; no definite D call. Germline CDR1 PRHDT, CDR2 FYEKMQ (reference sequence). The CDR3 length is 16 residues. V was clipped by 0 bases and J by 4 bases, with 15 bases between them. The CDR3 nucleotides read TGTGCCAGCAGCTTAGGCCCCCTGGGGAGAGGCTATGGCTACACCTTC. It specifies CASSLGPLGRGYGYTF.

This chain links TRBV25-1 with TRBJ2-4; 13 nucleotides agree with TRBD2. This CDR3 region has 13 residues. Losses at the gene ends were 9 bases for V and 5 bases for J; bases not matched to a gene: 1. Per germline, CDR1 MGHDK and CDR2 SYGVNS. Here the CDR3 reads CASGTSGENIQYF. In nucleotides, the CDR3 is TGTGCCAGTGGGACTAGCGGGGAAAACATTCAGTACTTC.

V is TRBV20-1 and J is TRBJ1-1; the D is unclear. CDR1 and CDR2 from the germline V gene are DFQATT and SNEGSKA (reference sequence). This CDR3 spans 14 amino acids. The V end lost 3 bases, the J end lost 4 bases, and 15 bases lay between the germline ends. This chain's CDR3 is CSASSGNKVTEAFF. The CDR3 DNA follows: TGCAGTGCTAGTTCGGGTAATAAGGTCACTGAAGCTTTCTTT.

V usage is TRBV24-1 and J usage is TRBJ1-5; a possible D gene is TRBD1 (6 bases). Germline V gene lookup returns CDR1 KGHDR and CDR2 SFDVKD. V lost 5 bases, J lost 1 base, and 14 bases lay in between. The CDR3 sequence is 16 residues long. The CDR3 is CATSGAQGGSNQPQHF. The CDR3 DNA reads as TGTGCCACCAGTGGGGCACAGGGTGGCAGCAATCAGCCCCAGCATTTT.

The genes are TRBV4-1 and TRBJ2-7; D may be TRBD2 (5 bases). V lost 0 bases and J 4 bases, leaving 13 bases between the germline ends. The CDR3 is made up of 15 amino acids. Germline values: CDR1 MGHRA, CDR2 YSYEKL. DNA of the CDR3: TGCGCCAGCAGCCAAGAACAGACCCGAGGGTACGAGCAGTACTTC. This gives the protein CASSQEQTRGYEQYF.

CDR3 loop: CASSQTGYEAFF. The CDR3 nucleotides read TGTGCCAGCAGCCAAACGGGATATGAAGCTTTCTTT. The V call is TRBV3-1 (or the pseudogene TRBV3-2), the J call TRBJ1-1; D remains unclear. Germline V gene sequence: CDR1 LGHDT, CDR2 YNNKEL (reference sequence). This CDR3 spans 12 amino acids. Deletions cut 2 bases from V and 7 bases from J, with 8 bases between.

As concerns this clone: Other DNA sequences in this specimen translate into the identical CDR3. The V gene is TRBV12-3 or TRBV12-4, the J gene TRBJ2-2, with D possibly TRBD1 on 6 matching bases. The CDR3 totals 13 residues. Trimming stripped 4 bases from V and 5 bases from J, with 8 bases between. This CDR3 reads CASSSQGTGELFF. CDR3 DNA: TGTGCCAGCAGTTCTCAGGGGACCGGGGAGCTGTTTTTT.

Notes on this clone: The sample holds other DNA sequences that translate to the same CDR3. CDR3 amino acids: CASSHLRETQYF. CDR3 sequence (DNA): TGTGCCAGCAGCCACCTGAGGGAGACCCAGTACTTC. J is TRBJ2-5 and V is TRBV3-1 (or the pseudogene TRBV3-2); D remains ambiguous. The ends were cut back, 3 bases at V and 5 bases at J, with 7 bases in the middle. The CDR3 totals 12 residues. CDR1 and CDR2 from the germline V gene are LGHDT and YNNKEL (reference sequence).

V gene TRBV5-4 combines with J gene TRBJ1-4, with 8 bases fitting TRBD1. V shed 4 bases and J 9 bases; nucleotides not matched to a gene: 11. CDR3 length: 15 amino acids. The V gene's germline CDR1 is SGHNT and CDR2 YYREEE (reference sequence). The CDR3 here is CASSVGQGPLQKLFF. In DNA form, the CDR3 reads TGTGCCAGCAGCGTCGGACAGGGCCCTCTCCAAAAACTGTTTTTT.

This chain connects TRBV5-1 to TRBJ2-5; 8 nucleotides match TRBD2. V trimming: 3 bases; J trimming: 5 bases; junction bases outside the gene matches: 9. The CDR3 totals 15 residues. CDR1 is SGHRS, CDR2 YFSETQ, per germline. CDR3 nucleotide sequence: TGCGCCAGCAGCTCCACTCGGGGGGGCCGGGAGACCCAGTACTTC. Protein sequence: CASSSTRGGRETQYF.